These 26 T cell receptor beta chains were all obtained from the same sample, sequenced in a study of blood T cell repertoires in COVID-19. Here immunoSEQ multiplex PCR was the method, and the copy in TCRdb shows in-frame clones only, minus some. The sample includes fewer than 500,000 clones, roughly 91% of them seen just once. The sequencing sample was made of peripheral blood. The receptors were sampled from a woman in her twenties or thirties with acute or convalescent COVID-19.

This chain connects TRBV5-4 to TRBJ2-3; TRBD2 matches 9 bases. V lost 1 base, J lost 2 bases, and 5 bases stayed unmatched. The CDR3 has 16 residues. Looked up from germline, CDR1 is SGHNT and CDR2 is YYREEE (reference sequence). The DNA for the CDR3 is TGTGCCAGCAGCTTGCCGGGACTAGCCGTCACAGATACGCAGTATTTT. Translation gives CASSLPGLAVTDTQYF. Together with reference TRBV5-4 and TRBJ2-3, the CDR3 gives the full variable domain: ETGVTQSPTHLIKTRGQQVTLRCSSQSGHNTVSWYQQALGQGPQFIFQYYREEENGRGNFPPRFSGLQFPNYSSELNVNALELDDSALYLCASSLPGLAVTDTQYFGPGTRLTVL.

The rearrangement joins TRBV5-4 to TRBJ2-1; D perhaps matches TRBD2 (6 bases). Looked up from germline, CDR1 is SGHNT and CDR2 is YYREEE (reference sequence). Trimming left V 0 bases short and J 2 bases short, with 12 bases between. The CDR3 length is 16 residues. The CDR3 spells CASSLVRGSPYNEQFF. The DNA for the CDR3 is TGTGCCAGCAGCTTGGTCCGGGGGTCACCCTACAATGAGCAGTTCTTC.

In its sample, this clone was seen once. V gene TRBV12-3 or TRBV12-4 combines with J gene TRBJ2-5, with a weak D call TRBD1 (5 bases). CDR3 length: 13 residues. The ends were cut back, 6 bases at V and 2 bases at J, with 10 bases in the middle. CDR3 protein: CASSQRQQETQYF. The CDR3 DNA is TGTGCCAGCAGCCAAAGACAGCAAGAGACCCAGTACTTC.

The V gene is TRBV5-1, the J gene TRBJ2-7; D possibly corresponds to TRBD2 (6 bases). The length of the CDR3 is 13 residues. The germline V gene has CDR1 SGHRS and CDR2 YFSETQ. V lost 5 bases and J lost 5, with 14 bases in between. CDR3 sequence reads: CASRRDPGDEQYF. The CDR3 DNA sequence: TGCGCCAGCAGGCGGGATCCTGGGGACGAGCAGTACTTC.

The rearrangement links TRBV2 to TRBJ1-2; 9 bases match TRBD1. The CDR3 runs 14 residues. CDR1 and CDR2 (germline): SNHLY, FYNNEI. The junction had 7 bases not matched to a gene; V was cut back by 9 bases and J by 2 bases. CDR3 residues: CASRDRAKNYGYTF. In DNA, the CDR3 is TGTGCCAGTCGGGACAGGGCTAAGAACTATGGCTACACCTTC.

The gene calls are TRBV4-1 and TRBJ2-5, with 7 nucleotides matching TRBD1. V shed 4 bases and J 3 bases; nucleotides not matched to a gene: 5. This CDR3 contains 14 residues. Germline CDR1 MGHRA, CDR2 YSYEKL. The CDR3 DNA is TGCGCCAGCAGCCTCGAGGGGGCTAAAGAGACCCAGTACTTC. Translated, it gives CASSLEGAKETQYF.

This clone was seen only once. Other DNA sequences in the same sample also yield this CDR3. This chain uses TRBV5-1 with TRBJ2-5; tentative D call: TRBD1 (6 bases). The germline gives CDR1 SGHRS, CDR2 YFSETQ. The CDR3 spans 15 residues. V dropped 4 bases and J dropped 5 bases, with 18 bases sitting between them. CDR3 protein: CASSPGTGQRETQYF. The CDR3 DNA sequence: TGCGCCAGCAGCCCAGGAACAGGACAGCGGGAGACCCAGTACTTC.

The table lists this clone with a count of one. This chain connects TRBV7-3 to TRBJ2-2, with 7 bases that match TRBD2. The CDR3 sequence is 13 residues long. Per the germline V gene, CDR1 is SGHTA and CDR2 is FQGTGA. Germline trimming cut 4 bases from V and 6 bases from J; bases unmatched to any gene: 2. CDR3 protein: CASSSGLAGELFF. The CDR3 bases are TGTGCCAGCAGCTCCGGACTAGCCGGGGAGCTGTTTTTT.

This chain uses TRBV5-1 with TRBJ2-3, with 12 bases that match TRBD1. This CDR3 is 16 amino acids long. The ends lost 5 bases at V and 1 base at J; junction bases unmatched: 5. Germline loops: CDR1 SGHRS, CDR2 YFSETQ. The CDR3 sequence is CASSPGTGGGTDTQYF. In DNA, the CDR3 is TGCGCCAGCAGTCCCGGGACAGGGGGCGGCACAGATACGCAGTATTTT.

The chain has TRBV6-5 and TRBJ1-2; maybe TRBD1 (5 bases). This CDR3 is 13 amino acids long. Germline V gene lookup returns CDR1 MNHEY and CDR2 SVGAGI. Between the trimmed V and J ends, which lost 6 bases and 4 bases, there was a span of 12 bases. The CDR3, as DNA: TGTGCCAGCAGACCTGGACAACCCTATGGCTACACCTTC. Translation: CASRPGQPYGYTF.

This chain's CDR3 is CASSWSGGGNQPQHF. As DNA, the CDR3 is TGCGCCAGCAGCTGGAGTGGGGGGGGCAATCAGCCCCAGCATTTT. V and J are TRBV5-1 and TRBJ1-5, with D possibly TRBD1 on 5 matching bases. Trimming removed 3 bases from V and 2 bases from J, with 12 bases in between. CDR3 size: 15 residues. In germline, CDR1 is SGHRS, CDR2 YFSETQ.

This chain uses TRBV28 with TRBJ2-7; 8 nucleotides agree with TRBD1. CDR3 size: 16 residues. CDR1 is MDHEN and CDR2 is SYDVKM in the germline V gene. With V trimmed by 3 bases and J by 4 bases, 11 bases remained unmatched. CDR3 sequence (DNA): TGTGCCAGCAGTTTTTTTATACGGGACAGGTTTTACGAGCAGTACTTC. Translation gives CASSFFIRDRFYEQYF. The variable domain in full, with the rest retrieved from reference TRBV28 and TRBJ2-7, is DVKVTQSSRYLVKRTGEKVFLECVQDMDHENMFWYRQDPGLGLRLIYFSYDVKMKEKGDIPEGYSVSREKKERFSLILESASTNQTSMYLCASSFFIRDRFYEQYFGPGTRLTVT.

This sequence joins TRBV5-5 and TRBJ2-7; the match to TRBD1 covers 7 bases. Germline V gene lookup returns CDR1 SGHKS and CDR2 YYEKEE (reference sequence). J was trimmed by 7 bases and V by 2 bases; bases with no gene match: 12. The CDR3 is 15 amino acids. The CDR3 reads CASSFAGTAFWEQYF. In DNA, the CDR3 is TGTGCCAGCAGCTTCGCTGGGACAGCGTTCTGGGAGCAGTACTTC.

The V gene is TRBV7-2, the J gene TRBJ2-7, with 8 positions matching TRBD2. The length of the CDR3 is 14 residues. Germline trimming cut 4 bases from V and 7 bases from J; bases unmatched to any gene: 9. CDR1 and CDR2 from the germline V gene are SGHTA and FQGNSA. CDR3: CASSSGLVGWEQYF. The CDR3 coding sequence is TGTGCCAGCAGCTCGGGACTAGTGGGATGGGAGCAGTACTTC.

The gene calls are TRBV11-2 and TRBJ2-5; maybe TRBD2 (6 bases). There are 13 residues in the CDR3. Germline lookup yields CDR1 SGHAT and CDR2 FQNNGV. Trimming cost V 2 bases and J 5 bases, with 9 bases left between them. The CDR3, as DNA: TGTGCCAGCAGCTTACAGCTAGCGGAGACCCAGTACTTC. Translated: CASSLQLAETQYF.

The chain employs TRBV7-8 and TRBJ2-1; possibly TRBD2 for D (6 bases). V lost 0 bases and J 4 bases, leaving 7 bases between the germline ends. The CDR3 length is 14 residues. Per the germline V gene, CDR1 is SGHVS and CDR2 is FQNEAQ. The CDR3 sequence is CASSLARGYNEQFF. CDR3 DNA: TGTGCCAGCAGCTTAGCGCGGGGTTACAATGAGCAGTTCTTC.

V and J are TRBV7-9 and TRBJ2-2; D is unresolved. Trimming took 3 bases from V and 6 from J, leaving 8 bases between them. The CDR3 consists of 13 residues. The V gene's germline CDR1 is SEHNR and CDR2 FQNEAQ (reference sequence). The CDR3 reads CASSFRVSGELFF. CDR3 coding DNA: TGTGCCAGCAGCTTTCGCGTATCCGGGGAGCTGTTTTTT.

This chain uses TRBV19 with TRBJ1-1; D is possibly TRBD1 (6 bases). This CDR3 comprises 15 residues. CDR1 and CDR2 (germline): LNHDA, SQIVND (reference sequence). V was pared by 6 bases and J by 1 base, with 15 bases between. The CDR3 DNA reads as TGTGCCAGTAGCCCAGAGGGGGTGACGAACACTGAAGCTTTCTTT. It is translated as CASSPEGVTNTEAFF.

CDR3 loop: CASSPGGGNEKLFF. The CDR3, as DNA: TGCGCCAGCAGCCCGGGGGGAGGAAATGAAAAACTGTTTTTT. The chain employs TRBV5-1 and TRBJ1-4, with D possibly being TRBD1 (5 bases). Germline CDR1 and CDR2: SGHRS and YFSETQ. V dropped 4 bases and J dropped 5 bases, with 12 bases sitting between them. The CDR3 loop spans 14 amino acids.

The DNA for the CDR3 is TGTGCCAGCAGCCTCGAGCGGGGGACCGATACGCAGTATTTT. Protein sequence: CASSLERGTDTQYF. The chain links TRBV25-1 to TRBJ2-3; 8 positions agree with TRBD2. Germline V gene sequence: CDR1 MGHDK, CDR2 SYGVNS. V shed 6 bases, J shed 6 bases, and the junction held 8 bases outside the gene matches. CDR3 length: 14 amino acids. The full variable domain, rest sourced from reference TRBV25-1 and TRBJ2-3, is EADIYQTPRYLVIGTGKKITLECSQTMGHDKMYWYQQDPGMELHLIHYSYGVNSTEKGDLSSESTVSRIRTEHFPLTLESARPSHTSQYLCASSLERGTDTQYFGPGTRLTVL.

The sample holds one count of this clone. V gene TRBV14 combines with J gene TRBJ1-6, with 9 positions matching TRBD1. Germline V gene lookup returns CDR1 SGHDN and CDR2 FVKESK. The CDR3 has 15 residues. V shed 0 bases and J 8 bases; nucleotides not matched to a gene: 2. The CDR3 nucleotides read TGTGCCAGCAGCCAAGAAGGGACAGGGCATTCACCCCTCCACTTT. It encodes CASSQEGTGHSPLHF.

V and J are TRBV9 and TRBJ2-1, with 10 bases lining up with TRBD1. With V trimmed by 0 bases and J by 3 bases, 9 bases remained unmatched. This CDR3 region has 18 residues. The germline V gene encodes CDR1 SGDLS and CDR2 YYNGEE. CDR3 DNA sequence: TGTGCCAGCAGCGTAGTTGGGACAGGGGACCACCTCTACAATGAGCAGTTCTTC. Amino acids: CASSVVGTGDHLYNEQFF. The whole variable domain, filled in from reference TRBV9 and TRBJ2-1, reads DSGVTQTPKHLITATGQRVTLRCSPRSGDLSVYWYQQSLDQGLQFLIQYYNGEERAKGNILERFSAQQFPDLHSELNLSSLELGDSALYFCASSVVGTGDHLYNEQFFGPGTRLTVL.

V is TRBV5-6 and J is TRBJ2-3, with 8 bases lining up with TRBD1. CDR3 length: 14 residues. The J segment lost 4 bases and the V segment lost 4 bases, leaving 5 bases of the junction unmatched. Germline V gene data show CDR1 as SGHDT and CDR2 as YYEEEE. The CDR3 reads CASSTDRASDTQYF. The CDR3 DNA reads TGTGCCAGCAGCACGGACAGGGCCTCAGATACGCAGTATTTT.

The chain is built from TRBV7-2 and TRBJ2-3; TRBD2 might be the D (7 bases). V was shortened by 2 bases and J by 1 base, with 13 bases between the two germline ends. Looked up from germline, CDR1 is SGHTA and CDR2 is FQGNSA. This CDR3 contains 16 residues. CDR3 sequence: CASSLRGGVGTDTQYF. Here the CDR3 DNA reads TGTGCCAGCAGCTTAAGGGGGGGGGTCGGCACAGATACGCAGTATTTT.

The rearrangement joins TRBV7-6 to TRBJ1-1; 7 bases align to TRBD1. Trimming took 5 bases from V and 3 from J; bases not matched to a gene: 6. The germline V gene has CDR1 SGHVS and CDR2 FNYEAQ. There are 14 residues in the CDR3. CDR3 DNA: TGTGCCAGCAGCGCACGACAGGGAGACACTGAAGCTTTCTTT. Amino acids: CASSARQGDTEAFF.

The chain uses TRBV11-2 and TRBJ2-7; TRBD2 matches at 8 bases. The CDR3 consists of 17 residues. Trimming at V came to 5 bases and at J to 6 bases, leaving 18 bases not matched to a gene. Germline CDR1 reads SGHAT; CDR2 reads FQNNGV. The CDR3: CASSPLMSGGPLGEQYF. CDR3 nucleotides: TGTGCCAGCAGCCCACTGATGAGCGGGGGACCCTTGGGCGAGCAGTACTTC. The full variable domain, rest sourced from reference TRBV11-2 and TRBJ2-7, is EAGVAQSPRYKIIEKRQSVAFWCNPISGHATLYWYQQILGQGPKLLIQFQNNGVVDDSQLPKDRFSAERLKGVDSTLKIQPAKLEDSAVYLCASSPLMSGGPLGEQYFGPGTRLTVT.